This T cell receptor beta chain was obtained from a study of T cells in Graves' hyperthyroidism and ophthalmopathy. This clonotype was seen at least ten times. TCR beta CDR3 regions were amplified from RNA transcripts. The HTBI primer set was used in a first-round RT-PCR of the TCR CDR3. TCRdb re-derived calls from the multiplex PCR reads in MiXCR, one entry per CDR3 protein. The repertoire consists of under 350,000 distinct CDR3 sequences, with around a sixth occurring once and the leading ten covering around 50%. The CDR3 is made up of 14 amino acids. The V and J ends lost 6 bases and 5 bases respectively, with 16 bases between them. The germline V gene encodes CDR1 WSHSY and CDR2 SAAADI. Stable disease denoted Graves' hyperthyroidism without ophthalmopathy progression within 18 months. Orbital computed tomography, thyroid ultrasound, serum thyroxine and TRAb, and clinical symptoms together informed the diagnoses. Out of about 10 ml of fresh peripheral blood came the PBMCs.

The J gene is TRBJ2-5, the V gene TRBV10-2; possible D gene TRBD2, 5 bases. The origin of this receptor is a woman in her fifties or sixties with Graves' hyperthyroidism. Sequencing was done on a sample of blood. CDR3 in DNA: TGCGCCAGCAGACTAGAAGGCGGGCTCGAGACCCAGTACTTC. This sequence encodes CASRLEGGLETQYF.